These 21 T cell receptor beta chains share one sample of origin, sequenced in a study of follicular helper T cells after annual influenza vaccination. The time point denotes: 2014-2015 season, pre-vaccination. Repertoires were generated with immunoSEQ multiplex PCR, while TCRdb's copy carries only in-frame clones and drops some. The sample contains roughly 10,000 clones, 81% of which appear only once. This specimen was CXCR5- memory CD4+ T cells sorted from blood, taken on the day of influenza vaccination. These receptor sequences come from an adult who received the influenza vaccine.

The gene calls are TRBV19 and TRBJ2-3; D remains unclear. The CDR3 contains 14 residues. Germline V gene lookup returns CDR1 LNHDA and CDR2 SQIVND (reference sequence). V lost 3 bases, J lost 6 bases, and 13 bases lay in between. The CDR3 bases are TGTGCCAGTAGTATTTTTGCGGTCCGGGATACGCAGTATTTT. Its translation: CASSIFAVRDTQYF.

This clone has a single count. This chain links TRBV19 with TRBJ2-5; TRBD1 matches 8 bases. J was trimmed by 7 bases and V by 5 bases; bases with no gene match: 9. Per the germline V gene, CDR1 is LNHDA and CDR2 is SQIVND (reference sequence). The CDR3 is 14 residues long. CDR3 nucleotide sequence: TGTGCCAGTAGTGCGACAGGGGCTTGGGGGACCCAGTACTTC. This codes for CASSATGAWGTQYF.

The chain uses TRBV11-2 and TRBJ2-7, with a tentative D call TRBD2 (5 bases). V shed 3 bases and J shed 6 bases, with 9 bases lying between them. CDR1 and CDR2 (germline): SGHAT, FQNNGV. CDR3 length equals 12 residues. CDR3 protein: CASSFGESEQYF. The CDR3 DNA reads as TGTGCCAGCAGCTTCGGGGAGAGCGAGCAGTACTTC.

The CDR3 reads CASRKNGGDEQFF. CDR3 sequence (DNA): TGTGCCAGCAGGAAAAACGGAGGGGATGAGCAGTTCTTC. The chain employs TRBV7-9 and TRBJ2-1; tentatively, D is TRBD2 (6 bases). Between the trimmed V and J ends, which lost 6 bases and 8 bases, there was a span of 14 bases. CDR1 SEHNR and CDR2 FQNEAQ come from the germline V gene (reference sequence). CDR3 length: 13 residues.

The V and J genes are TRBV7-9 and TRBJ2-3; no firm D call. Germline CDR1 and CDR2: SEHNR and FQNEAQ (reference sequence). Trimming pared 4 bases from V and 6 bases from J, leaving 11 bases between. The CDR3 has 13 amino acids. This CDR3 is CASSSTSWDTQYF. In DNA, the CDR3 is TGTGCCAGCAGCTCGACCTCTTGGGATACGCAGTATTTT.

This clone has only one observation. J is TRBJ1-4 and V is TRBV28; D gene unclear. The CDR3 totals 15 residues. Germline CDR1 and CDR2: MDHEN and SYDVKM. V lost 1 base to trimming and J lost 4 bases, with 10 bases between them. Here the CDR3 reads CASSLYAAINEKLFF. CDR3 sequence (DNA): TGTGCCAGCAGTTTATACGCAGCCATTAATGAAAAACTGTTTTTT.

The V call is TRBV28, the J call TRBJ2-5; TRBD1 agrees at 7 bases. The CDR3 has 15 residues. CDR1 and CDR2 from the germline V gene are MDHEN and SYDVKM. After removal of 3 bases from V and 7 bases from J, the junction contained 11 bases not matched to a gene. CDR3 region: CASSFSGTEPRTQYF. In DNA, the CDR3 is TGTGCCAGCAGTTTCAGTGGGACAGAACCTAGGACCCAGTACTTC.

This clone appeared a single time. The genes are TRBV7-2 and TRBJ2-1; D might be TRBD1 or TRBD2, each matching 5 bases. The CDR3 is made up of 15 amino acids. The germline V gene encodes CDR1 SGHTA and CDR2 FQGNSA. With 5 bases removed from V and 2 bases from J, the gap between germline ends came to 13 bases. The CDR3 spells CASSLGTVTYNEQFF. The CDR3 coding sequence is TGTGCCAGCAGCCTCGGGACGGTTACCTACAATGAGCAGTTCTTC.

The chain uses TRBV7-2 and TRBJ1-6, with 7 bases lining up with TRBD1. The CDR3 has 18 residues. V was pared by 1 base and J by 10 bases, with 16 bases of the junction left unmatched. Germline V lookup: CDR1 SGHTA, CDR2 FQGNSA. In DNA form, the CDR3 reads TGTGCCAGCAGCTTAGGGCCCCGGACAGGCCGAGGGGAATCACCCCTCCACTTT. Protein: CASSLGPRTGRGESPLHF.

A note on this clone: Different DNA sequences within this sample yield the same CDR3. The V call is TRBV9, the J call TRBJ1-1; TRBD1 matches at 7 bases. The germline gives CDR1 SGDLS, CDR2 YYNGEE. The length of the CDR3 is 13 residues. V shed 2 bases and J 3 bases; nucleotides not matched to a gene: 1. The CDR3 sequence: CASSVGQDTEAFF. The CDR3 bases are TGTGCCAGCAGCGTCGGACAGGACACTGAAGCTTTCTTT.

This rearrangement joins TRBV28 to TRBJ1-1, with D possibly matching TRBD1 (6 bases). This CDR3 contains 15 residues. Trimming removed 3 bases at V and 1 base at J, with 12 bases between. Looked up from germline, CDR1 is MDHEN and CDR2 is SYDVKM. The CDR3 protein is CASSFEGGGNTEAFF. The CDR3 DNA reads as TGTGCCAGCAGTTTCGAGGGGGGAGGGAACACTGAAGCTTTCTTT.

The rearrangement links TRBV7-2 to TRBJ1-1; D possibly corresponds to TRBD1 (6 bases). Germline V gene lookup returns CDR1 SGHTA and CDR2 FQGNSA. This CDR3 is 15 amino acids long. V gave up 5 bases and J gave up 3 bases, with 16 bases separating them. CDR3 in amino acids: CASSRYRVQDTEAFF. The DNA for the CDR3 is TGTGCCAGCAGCCGTTACAGGGTGCAGGACACTGAAGCTTTCTTT.

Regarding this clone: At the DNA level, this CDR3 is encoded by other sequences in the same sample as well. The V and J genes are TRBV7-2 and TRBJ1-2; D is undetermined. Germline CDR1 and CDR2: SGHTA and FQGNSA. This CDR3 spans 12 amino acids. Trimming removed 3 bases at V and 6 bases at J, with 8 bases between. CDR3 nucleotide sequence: TGTGCCAGCAGCTTGGGGTTTGATGGCTACACCTTC. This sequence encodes CASSLGFDGYTF.

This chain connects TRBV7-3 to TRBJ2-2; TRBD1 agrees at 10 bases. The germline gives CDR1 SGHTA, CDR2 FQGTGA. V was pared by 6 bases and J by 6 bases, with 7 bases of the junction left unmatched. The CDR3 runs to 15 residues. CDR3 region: CASSYRTGGSGELFF. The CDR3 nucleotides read TGTGCCAGCAGTTATCGGACAGGGGGATCCGGGGAGCTGTTTTTT.

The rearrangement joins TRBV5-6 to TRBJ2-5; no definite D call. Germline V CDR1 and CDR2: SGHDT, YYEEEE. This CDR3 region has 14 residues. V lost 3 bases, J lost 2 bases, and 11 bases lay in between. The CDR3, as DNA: TGTGCCAGCAGCTACCAACATACTCAAGAGACCCAGTACTTC. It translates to CASSYQHTQETQYF.

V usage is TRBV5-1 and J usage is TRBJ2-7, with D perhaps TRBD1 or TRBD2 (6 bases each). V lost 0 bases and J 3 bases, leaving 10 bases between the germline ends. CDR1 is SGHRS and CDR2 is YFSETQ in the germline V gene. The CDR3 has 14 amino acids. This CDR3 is CASSLGQEGYEQYF. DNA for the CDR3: TGCGCCAGCAGCTTGGGACAGGAGGGCTACGAGCAGTACTTC.

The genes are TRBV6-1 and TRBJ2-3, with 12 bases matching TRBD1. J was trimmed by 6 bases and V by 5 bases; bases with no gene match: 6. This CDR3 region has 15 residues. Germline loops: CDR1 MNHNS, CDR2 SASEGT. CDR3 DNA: TGTGCCAGCAGTCCGGGACAGGGGGCGCTGGATACGCAGTATTTT. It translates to CASSPGQGALDTQYF.

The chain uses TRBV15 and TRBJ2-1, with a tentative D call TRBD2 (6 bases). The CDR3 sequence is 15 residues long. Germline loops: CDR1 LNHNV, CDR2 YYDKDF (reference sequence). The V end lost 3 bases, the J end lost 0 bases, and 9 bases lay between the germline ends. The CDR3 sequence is CATSRGTVSYNEQFF. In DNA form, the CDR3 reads TGTGCCACCAGCAGGGGGACTGTCTCCTACAATGAGCAGTTCTTC.

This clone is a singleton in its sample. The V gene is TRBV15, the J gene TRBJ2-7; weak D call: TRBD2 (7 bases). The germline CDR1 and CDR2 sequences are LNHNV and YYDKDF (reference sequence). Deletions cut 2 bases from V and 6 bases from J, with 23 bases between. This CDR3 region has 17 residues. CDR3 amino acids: CATSRTRGGALEAEQYF. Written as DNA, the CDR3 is TGTGCCACCAGCAGAACAAGGGGGGGGGCCCTCGAAGCCGAGCAGTACTTC. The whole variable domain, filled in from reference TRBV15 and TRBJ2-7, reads DAMVIQNPRYQVTQFGKPVTLSCSQTLNHNVMYWYQQKSSQAPKLLFHYYDKDFNNEADTPDNFQSRRPNTSFCFLDIRSPGLGDTAMYLCATSRTRGGALEAEQYFGPGTRLTVT.

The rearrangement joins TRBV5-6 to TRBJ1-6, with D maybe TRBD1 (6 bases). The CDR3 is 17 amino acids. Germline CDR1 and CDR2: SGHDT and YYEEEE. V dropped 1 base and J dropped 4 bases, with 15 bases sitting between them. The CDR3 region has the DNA TGTGCCAGCAGCTTGATATTGACGGGACATTATAATTCACCCCTCCACTTT. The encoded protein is CASSLILTGHYNSPLHF.

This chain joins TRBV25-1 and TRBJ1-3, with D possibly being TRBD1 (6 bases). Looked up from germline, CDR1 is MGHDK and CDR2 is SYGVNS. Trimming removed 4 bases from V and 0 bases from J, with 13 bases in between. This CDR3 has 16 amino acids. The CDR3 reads CASSGSGGPSGNTIYF. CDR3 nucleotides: TGTGCCAGCAGTGGTTCGGGGGGCCCCTCTGGAAACACCATATATTTT.